This is a list of T cell receptor beta chains from one sample in a study of patients and donors after allogeneic stem cell transplantation. TCRdb recomputed calls from the RT-PCR reads with MiXCR, one row per CDR3 protein. The sample records fewer than 500,000 distinct CDR3 sequences, around 16% being singletons. The sample consisted of blood, either unsorted or a sorted T cell fraction (not recorded which). The receptors were gathered from a human donor who was either an allogeneic HSCT recipient or a stem cell or donor lymphocyte infusion donor (not recorded which). It is not recorded whose cells these are; they may come from a transplant donor. Each CDR3 is given with its conserved first and last residue. Each record gives: J gene, D gene, V gene, clone size, CDR3 protein, CDR3 DNA. A D gene is named only where the DNA matches it firmly. The size entry is marked missing in some rows and otherwise reads once, few, many or a size class.

J: TRBJ1-1; D: TRBD1; V: TRBV7-3; size: many; CDR3: CASSSTGVRNTEAFF; DNA: TGTGCCAGCAGCTCCACAGGGGTACGAAACACTGAAGCTTTCTTT
J: TRBJ1-1; D: -; V: TRBV4-1; size: -; CDR3: CASSQEQRNTEAFF; DNA: TGCGCCAGCAGCCAAGAGCAGAGGAACACTGAAGCTTTCTTT
J: TRBJ1-2; D: -; V: TRBV20-1; size: -; CDR3: CSARGAIRGYTF; DNA: TGCAGTGCCCGCGGGGCGATACGTGGCTACACCTTC
J: TRBJ2-7; D: TRBD2; V: TRBV27; size: -; CDR3: CASSPGLAGTIEQYF; DNA: TGTGCCAGCAGTCCGGGACTAGCGGGAACAATCGAGCAGTACTTC
J: TRBJ1-5; D: -; V: TRBV4-1; size: -; CDR3: CASSQDLGYNQPQHF; DNA: TGCGCCAGCAGCCAAGATCTAGGGTACAATCAGCCCCAGCATTTT
J: TRBJ1-5; D: -; V: TRBV6-1; size: few; CDR3: CASSPGQSYSNQPQHF; DNA: TGTGCCAGCAGTCCCGGACAGTCCTATAGCAATCAGCCCCAGCATTTT
J: TRBJ2-1; D: -; V: TRBV25-1; size: -; CDR3: CASSPDVGYNEQFF; DNA: TGTGCCAGCAGTCCGGACGTCGGCTACAATGAGCAGTTCTTC
J: TRBJ1-1; D: -; V: TRBV9; size: few; CDR3: CASSETGGAYTEAFF; DNA: TGTGCCAGCAGCGAAACCGGGGGGGCTTACACTGAAGCTTTCTTT
J: TRBJ1-2; D: -; V: TRBV29-1; size: -; CDR3: CSVDSGEIAYTF; DNA: TGCAGCGTTGATTCTGGGGAAATTGCCTACACCTTC
J: TRBJ1-3; D: -; V: TRBV9; size: -; CDR3: CASSEGWGNTIYF; DNA: TGTGCCAGCAGCGAGGGATGGGGAAACACCATATATTTT
J: TRBJ1-5; D: -; V: TRBV6-5; size: few; CDR3: CASSYKVNQPQHF; DNA: TGTGCCAGCAGTTACAAAGTGAATCAGCCCCAGCATTTT
J: TRBJ1-1; D: -; V: TRBV27; size: -; CDR3: CASSFRGREAFF; DNA: TGTGCCAGCAGTTTTCGGGGCAGGGAAGCTTTCTTT
J: TRBJ2-2; D: -; V: TRBV4-1; size: many; CDR3: CASQTIWGELFF; DNA: TGCGCCAGTCAAACGATCTGGGGGGAGCTGTTTTTT
J: TRBJ1-2; D: -; V: TRBV7-2; size: few; CDR3: CASSLAQVSGYTF; DNA: TGTGCCAGCAGCTTAGCACAGGTCTCTGGCTACACCTTC
J: TRBJ1-2; D: -; V: TRBV20-1; size: few; CDR3: CSASGSNYGYTF; DNA: TGCAGTGCTAGCGGCTCTAACTATGGCTACACCTTC
J: TRBJ1-2; D: TRBD1; V: TRBV4-3; size: -; CDR3: CASSQVRTGGWGYTF; DNA: TGCGCCAGCAGCCAAGTCCGGACAGGGGGTTGGGGCTACACCTTC
J: TRBJ2-5; D: TRBD2; V: TRBV5-1; size: few; CDR3: CASSIGRRGEQETQYF; DNA: TGCGCCAGCAGCATTGGACGGCGGGGGGAACAAGAGACCCAGTACTTC
J: TRBJ1-1; D: -; V: TRBV15; size: -; CDR3: CATRSGRGAGYTEAFF; DNA: TGTGCCACCAGGTCTGGGAGGGGGGCTGGGTACACTGAAGCTTTCTTT